Shown below are 5 T cell receptor beta chains from a single sample sequenced in a study of T cell repertoires in cytomegalovirus infection. TCRdb processed the reads anew with MiXCR; each CDR3 protein has one entry. The sample carries 500,000 or so distinct CDR3 sequences, 16% recorded once. The specimen was CD8+ T cells from PBMCs. All receptors come from a human donor in good health (CMV status not recorded). Some clones in this sample may be carry-over from other donors' samples.

This clonotype has ten or more counts. This chain connects TRBV6-2 or TRBV6-3 to TRBJ2-1; 14 nucleotides line up with TRBD2. With V trimmed by 5 bases and J by 5 bases, 14 bases remained unmatched. The CDR3 length is 19 residues. Germline V gives CDR1 MNHEY, CDR2 SVGEGT. This CDR3 is CASSHPIWTSGRYDNEQFF. The CDR3 DNA is TGTGCCAGCAGTCACCCCATTTGGACTAGCGGGAGGTACGACAATGAGCAGTTCTTC.

In DNA form, the CDR3 reads TGTGCCAGCAGCTTAGAGAGGGGGCTTCCCTATGGCTACACCTTC. This codes for CASSLERGLPYGYTF. The chain employs TRBV7-6 and TRBJ1-2; 7 nucleotides agree with TRBD1. CDR1 is SGHVS, CDR2 FNYEAQ, per germline. The CDR3 length is 15 residues. J was trimmed by 4 bases and V by 1 base; bases with no gene match: 6.

Comments on this clonotype: A much more abundant neighbour one base away suggests this may be a read error. The chain links TRBV12-3 or TRBV12-4 to TRBJ2-7; a possible D gene is TRBD1 (5 bases). There are 13 residues in the CDR3. Here the CDR3 DNA reads TGTACCAGCAGTTTGGGGCAGGCTAAAGAGCAGTACTTC. This encodes CTSSLGQAKEQYF.

This clonotype was counted at least ten times. J is TRBJ2-1 and V is TRBV7-7; D is possibly TRBD2 (6 bases). CDR1 is SSHAT, CDR2 FNYEAQ, per germline (reference sequence). The CDR3 consists of 13 residues. The V end lost 3 bases, the J end lost 5 bases, and 8 bases lay between the germline ends. The CDR3 coding sequence is TGTGCCAGCAGCTTTGGCGGGAACAATGAGCAGTTCTTC. Translated, it gives CASSFGGNNEQFF.

CDR3 in DNA: TGCAGCGTTGAAGATCTAGGGGGCCGGGGCTATGGCTACACCTTC. It encodes CSVEDLGGRGYGYTF. V and J are TRBV29-1 and TRBJ1-2, with TRBD1 matching 7 bases. The V and J ends lost 0 bases and 4 bases, in that order; junction bases with no gene match: 8. Germline CDR1 and CDR2: SQVTM and ANQGSEA. The CDR3 totals 15 residues.